The T cell receptor beta chain described here comes from a study of response to subunit inactivated influenza vaccine. TCRdb independently ran MiXCR on the RT-PCR reads; one entry per CDR3 protein. The table includes 800,000 or so distinct CDR3 sequences, around 20% detected once. Study-level points and caveats: There was a suggestion from the authors that each seasonal influenza vaccination recruits few new T cells.

Worth noting for this clonotype: No antigen is known for it.

Trimming removed 0 bases from V and 5 bases from J, with 12 bases in between. Germline values: CDR1 SGHRS, CDR2 YFSETQ. The CDR3 covers 14 residues. Specimen: PBMCs from blood, collected approximately 5 days after vaccination. The chain uses TRBV5-1 and TRBJ2-7; D might be TRBD1 (5 bases). This clonotype originated in a man in his forties or fifties who received an inactivated influenza vaccine. CDR3 sequence reads: CASSLERGIHEQYF. In DNA form, the CDR3 reads TGCGCCAGCAGCTTGGAAAGGGGTATCCACGAGCAGTACTTC.